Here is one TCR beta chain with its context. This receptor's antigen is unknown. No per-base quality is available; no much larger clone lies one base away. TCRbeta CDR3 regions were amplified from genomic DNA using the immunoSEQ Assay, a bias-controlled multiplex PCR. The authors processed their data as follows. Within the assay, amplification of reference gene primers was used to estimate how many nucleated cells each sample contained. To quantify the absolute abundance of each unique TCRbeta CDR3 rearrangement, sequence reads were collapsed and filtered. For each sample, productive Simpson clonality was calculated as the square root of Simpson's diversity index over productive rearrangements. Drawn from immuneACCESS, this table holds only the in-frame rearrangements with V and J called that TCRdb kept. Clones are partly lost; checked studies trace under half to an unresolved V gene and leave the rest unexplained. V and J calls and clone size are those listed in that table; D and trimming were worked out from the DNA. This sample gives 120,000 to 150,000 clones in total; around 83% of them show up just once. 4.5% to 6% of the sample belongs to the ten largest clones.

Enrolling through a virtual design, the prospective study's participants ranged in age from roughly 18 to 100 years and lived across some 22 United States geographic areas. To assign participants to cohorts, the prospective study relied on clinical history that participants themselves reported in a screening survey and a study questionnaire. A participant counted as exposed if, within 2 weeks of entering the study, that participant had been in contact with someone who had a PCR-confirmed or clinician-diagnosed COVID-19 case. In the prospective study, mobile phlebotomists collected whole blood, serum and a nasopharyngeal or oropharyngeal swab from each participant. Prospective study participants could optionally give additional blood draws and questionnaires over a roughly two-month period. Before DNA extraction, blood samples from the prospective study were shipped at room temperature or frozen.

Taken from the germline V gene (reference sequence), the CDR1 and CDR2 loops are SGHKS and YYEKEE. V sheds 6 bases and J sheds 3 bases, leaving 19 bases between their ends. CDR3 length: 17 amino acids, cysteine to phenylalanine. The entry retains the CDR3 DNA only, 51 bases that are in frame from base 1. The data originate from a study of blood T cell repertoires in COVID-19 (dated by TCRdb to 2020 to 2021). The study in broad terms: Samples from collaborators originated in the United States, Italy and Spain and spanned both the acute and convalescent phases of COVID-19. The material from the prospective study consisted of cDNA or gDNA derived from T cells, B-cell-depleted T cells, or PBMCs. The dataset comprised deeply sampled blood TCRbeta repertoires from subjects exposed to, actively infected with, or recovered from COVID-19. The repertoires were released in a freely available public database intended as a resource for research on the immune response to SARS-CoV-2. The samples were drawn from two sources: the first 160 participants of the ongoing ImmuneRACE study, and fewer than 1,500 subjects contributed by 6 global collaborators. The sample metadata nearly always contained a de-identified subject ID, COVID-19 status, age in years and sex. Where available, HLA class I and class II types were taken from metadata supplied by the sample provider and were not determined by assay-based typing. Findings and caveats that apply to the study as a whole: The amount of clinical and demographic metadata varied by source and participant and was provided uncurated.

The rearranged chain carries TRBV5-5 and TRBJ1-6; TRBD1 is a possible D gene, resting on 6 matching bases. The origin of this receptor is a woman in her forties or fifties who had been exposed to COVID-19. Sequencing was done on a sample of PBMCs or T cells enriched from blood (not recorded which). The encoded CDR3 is CASNLGDRSYYNSPLHF. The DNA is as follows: TGTGCCAGCAACCTAGGCGACAGGTCCTACTATAATTCACCCCTCCACTTT.